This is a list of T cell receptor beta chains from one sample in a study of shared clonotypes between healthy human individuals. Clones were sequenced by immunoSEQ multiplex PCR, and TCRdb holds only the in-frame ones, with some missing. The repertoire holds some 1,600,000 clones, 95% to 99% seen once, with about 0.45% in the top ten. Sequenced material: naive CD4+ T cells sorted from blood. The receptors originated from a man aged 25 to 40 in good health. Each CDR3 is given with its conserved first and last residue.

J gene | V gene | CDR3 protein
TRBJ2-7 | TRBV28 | CASRPQQGDNYEQYF
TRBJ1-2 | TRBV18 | CASSPGQGLILDGYTF
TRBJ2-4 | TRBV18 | CASSPRLQENIQYF
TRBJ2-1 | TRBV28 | CASSWDSGSSYNEQFF
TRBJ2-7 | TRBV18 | CASSPGTGVYEQYF
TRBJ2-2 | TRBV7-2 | CASSLLGNTGELFF
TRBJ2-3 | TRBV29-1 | CSVLWAGADTQYF
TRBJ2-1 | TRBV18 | CASSPFGGNSYNEQFF
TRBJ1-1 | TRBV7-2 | CASSPSTEAFF
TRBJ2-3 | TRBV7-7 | CASSLASRPGDTQYF
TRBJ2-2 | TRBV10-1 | CASREQTGKVPGELFF
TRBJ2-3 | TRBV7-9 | CASSLSGDTQYF
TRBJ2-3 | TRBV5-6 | CASSLALAGDTQYF
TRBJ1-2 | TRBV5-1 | CASSFRQPIEGYGYTF
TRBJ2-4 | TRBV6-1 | CASSERFREVAKNIQYF
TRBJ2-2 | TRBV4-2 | CASSQYVSGANTGELFF
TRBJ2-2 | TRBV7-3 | CASSLVFGNTGELFF
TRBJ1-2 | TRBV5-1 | CASSLGDIYGYTF
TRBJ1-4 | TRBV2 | CASSADREYSKLFF
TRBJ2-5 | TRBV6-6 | CASSQPLATVEETQYF
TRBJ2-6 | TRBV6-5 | CASWTARSGANVLTF
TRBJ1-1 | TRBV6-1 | CASSDRARFGEAFF
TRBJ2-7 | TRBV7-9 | CASSFSSGRAKGYEQYF
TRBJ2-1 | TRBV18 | CASSPGLAESYNEQFF
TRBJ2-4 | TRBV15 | CATSVQDRVANIQYF
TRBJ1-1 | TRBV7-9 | CASSLDRNTEAFF